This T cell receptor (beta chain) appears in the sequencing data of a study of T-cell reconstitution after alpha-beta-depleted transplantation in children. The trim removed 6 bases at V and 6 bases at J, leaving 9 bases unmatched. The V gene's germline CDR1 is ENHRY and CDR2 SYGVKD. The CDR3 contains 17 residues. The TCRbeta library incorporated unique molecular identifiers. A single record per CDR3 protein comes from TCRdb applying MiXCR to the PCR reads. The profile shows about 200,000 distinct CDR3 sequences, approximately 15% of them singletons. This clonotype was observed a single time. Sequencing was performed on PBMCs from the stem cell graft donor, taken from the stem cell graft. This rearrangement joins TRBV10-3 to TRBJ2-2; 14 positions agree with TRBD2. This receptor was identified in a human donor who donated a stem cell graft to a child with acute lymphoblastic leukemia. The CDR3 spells CAISKGLAGVGSGELFF. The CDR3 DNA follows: TGTGCCATCAGCAAGGGACTAGCGGGAGTCGGTTCCGGGGAGCTGTTTTTT.